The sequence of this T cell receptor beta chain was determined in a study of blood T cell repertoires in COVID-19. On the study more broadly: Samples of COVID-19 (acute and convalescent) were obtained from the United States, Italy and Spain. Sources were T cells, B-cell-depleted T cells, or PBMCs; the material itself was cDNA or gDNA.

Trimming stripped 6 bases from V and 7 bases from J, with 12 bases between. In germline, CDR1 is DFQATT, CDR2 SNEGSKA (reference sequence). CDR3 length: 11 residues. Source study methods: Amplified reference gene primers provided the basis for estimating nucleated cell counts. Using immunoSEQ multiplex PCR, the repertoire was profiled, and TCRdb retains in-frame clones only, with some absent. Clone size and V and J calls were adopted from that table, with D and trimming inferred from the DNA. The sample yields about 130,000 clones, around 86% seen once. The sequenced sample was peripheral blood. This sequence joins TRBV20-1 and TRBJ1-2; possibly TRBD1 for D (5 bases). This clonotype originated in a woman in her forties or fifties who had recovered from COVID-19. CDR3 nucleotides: TGCAGTGCCACAGAAGGGGCTGGCTACACCTTC. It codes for CSATEGAGYTF.